One and the same sample provided the 12 T cell receptor beta chains below, sequenced in a study of T cell repertoires in cytomegalovirus infection (dated by TCRdb to 2018 to 2020). Sequencing was performed on an Illumina HiSeq 1500. The raw public reads went through TCRdb reprocessing: fastp at Q25, MiXCR clone calling, in-frame beta chains kept. Identical CDR3 proteins give one entry, which carries the most common genes and DNA. This sample is represented by around 430,000 distinct CDR3 sequences; roughly 42% of them were singletons. About 41% of the sample is in the top ten clones. For these TCRs, the target antigens are not known. The intended sense of this specimen's treatment or condition label: in vitro stimulation with specific CMV peptide epitopes to enrich CMV-specific T cells. The material sequenced was cultured PBMCs, taken from culture after CMV antigen stimulation. These TCRs come from a human donor in good health (CMV status not recorded). Some clones in this sample may be carry-over from other donors' samples.

A few counts support this clonotype. CDR3 DNA sequence: TGTGCCAGCAGTGAAGAAGGCAGGAGAAATTCACCCCTCCACTTT. Encoded protein: CASSEEGRRNSPLHF. V usage is TRBV6-1 and J usage is TRBJ1-6; D remains unclear. This CDR3 is 15 amino acids long. Germline V gene sequence: CDR1 MNHNS, CDR2 SASEGT. Trimming cost V 1 base and J 7 bases, with 11 bases left between them.

The sample holds a few counts of this clonotype. The chain joins TRBV7-9 to TRBJ2-5, with D possibly matching TRBD1 (6 bases). The CDR3 extends over 14 amino acids. Trimming cost V 6 bases and J 5 bases, with 16 bases left between them. From germline, CDR1 is SEHNR and CDR2 FQNEAQ (reference sequence). The CDR3 is CASRSSGDDETQYF. DNA for the CDR3: TGTGCCAGCAGGTCATCAGGGGACGATGAGACCCAGTACTTC. Looking up the rest from reference TRBV7-9 and TRBJ2-5 gives the full variable domain: DTGVSQNPRHKITKRGQNVTFRCDPISEHNRLYWYRQTLGQGPEFLTYFQNEAQLEKSRLLSDRFSAERPKGSFSTLEIQRTEQGDSAMYLCASRSSGDDETQYFGPGTRLLVL.

This clonotype was seen a few times. The chain carries TRBV12-3 or TRBV12-4 and TRBJ2-5; possible D gene TRBD1, 6 bases. The CDR3 is made up of 14 amino acids. Trimming took off 5 bases at V and 4 bases at J, with 14 bases between the two ends. The CDR3 loop is CASSPQGPPETQYF. The DNA for the CDR3 is TGTGCCAGCAGTCCACAGGGTCCCCCAGAGACCCAGTACTTC.

The rearrangement links TRBV7-9 to TRBJ2-3; the D is unclear. This CDR3 region has 13 residues. The V end lost 5 bases, the J end lost 11 bases, and 17 bases lay between the germline ends. The germline CDR1 and CDR2 sequences are SEHNR and FQNEAQ (reference sequence). The CDR3 nucleotides read TGTGCCAGCAGCCTGAGTTCGGTTCTGAGGCAGTATTTT. Translated: CASSLSSVLRQYF.

This clonotype was observed a handful of times. CDR3 coding DNA: TGTGCCAGCAGCTCCTACCCTGGGACTAGCGGGATATACCAAGAGACCCAGTACTTC. Translated, it gives CASSSYPGTSGIYQETQYF. The chain links TRBV11-2 to TRBJ2-5, with 13 bases identical to TRBD2. The J segment lost 0 bases and the V segment lost 4 bases, leaving 11 bases of the junction unmatched. CDR3 length: 19 residues. Germline V CDR1 and CDR2: SGHAT, FQNNGV.

The sample holds many counts of this clonotype. Relative to the germline gene, one junction end is altered; a read error may explain this. The chain joins TRBV5-1 to TRBJ1-5; D is undetermined. CDR3 length: 13 amino acids. CDR1 is SGHRS and CDR2 is YFSETQ in the germline V gene. The CDR3 is CASSLGSNQPQHF. The CDR3 DNA is TGTGCCAGCAGCTTAGGTAGCAATCAGCCCCAGCATTTT.

The chain is built from TRBV12-3 or TRBV12-4 and TRBJ2-3; TRBD2 matches at 10 bases. The ends lost 11 bases at V and 5 bases at J; junction bases unmatched: 13. This CDR3 has 15 amino acids. The CDR3 reads CAASPSGREGDTQYF. CDR3 DNA sequence: TGTGCCGCTTCCCCCAGCGGGAGGGAAGGAGATACGCAGTATTTT.

The sample holds a few counts of this clonotype. V gene TRBV12-3 or TRBV12-4 combines with J gene TRBJ2-7; possible D gene TRBD1, 5 bases. The CDR3 has 13 amino acids. The V end was cut by 7 bases, the J end by 3 bases, with 13 bases between. CDR3 nucleotides: TGTGCCAGCACCTCAGGGAAGGTCTACGAGCAGTACTTC. The encoded protein is CASTSGKVYEQYF.

This clonotype has a handful of counts. The chain carries TRBV6-6 and TRBJ2-2, with D maybe TRBD2 (5 bases). The CDR3 covers 13 residues. Germline assignment: CDR1 MNHNY and CDR2 SVGAGI (reference sequence). V was clipped by 6 bases and J by 6 bases, with 11 bases between them. CDR3 DNA sequence: TGTGCCAGCAGACCGAGGGTCGCCGGGGAGCTGTTTTTT. Translated, it gives CASRPRVAGELFF.

The J gene is TRBJ2-7, the V gene TRBV5-4; 11 bases are a match to TRBD2. CDR1 SGHNT and CDR2 YYREEE come from the germline V gene (reference sequence). The CDR3 runs to 19 residues. V was pared by 4 bases and J by 0 bases, with 15 bases of the junction left unmatched. The CDR3 DNA is TGTGCCAGCAGCCCCAAGAGCGGGACTAGCGGTCTCGGCTCCTACGAGCAGTACTTC. It codes for CASSPKSGTSGLGSYEQYF.

This clonotype was counted many times. This rearrangement joins TRBV19 to TRBJ2-3; D might be TRBD2 (5 bases). CDR1 is LNHDA, CDR2 SQIVND, per germline (reference sequence). V lost 6 bases and J 0 bases, leaving 13 bases between the germline ends. The CDR3 spans 15 residues. The CDR3 loop is CASSHRRASTDTQYF. In DNA, the CDR3 is TGTGCCAGTAGCCACCGGCGGGCGAGCACAGATACGCAGTATTTT. Full variable domain (rest looked up from reference TRBV19 and TRBJ2-3): DGGITQSPKYLFRKEGQNVTLSCEQNLNHDAMYWYRQDPGQGLRLIYYSQIVNDFQKGDIAEGYSVSREKKESFPLTVTSAQKNPTAFYLCASSHRRASTDTQYFGPGTRLTVL.

This rearrangement joins TRBV11-2 to TRBJ1-1; D is ambiguous. CDR1 and CDR2 from the germline V gene are SGHAT and FQNNGV. V dropped 1 base and J dropped 3 bases, with 9 bases sitting between them. The CDR3 is made up of 14 amino acids. For the CDR3, the DNA is TGTGCCAGCAGCTTAGCAGTCGGGGACACTGAAGCTTTCTTT. Its translation: CASSLAVGDTEAFF.